The 23 T cell receptor beta chains reported below all come from one sample, sequenced in a study of blood T cell repertoires in COVID-19 (dated by TCRdb to the early 2020s). The library came from the immunoSEQ multiplex PCR assay. TCRdb took over this immuneACCESS table, retaining in-frame rearrangements with V and J assigned. Such tables are incomplete; in checked studies, under half of the missing clones stem from an unresolved V gene, and the remainder is unexplained. Across this sample there are 160,000 or so clones, with roughly 78% seen only once. The top ten constitute approximately 7.6% of the sample. Sequenced sample: peripheral blood. All receptors come from a woman aged 55-70 years with COVID-19, enrolled during active disease.

The chain uses TRBV6-6 and TRBJ1-3; 8 bases map to TRBD1. The trim removed 2 bases at V and 2 bases at J, leaving 2 bases unmatched. The germline CDR1 and CDR2 sequences are MNHNY and SVGAGI (reference sequence). The CDR3 contains 15 residues. The chain's CDR3 is CASSYGTGPGNTIYF. The CDR3 DNA reads as TGTGCCAGCAGTTACGGGACAGGTCCTGGAAACACCATATATTTT.

The chain recombines TRBV12-3 or TRBV12-4 with TRBJ1-5; unclear D gene. The V and J ends lost 3 bases and 7 bases respectively, with 7 bases between them. The CDR3 has 12 residues. The CDR3 is CASSFQQQPQHF. CDR3 sequence (DNA): TGTGCCAGCAGTTTCCAACAACAGCCCCAGCATTTT.

The chain couples TRBV7-9 to TRBJ1-1; D call uncertain. The CDR3 has 13 amino acids. CDR1 and CDR2 (germline): SEHNR, FQNEAQ (reference sequence). V gave up 3 bases and J gave up 3 bases, with 8 bases separating them. DNA for the CDR3: TGTGCCAGCAGCTTTACAGCGGACACTGAAGCTTTCTTT. Translated, it gives CASSFTADTEAFF.

The CDR3 here is CAWSAPGNSPLHF. The DNA of the CDR3 is TGTGCCTGGAGTGCCCCAGGAAATTCACCCCTCCACTTT. The chain joins TRBV30 to TRBJ1-6; unclear D gene. CDR1 GTSNPN and CDR2 SVGIG come from the germline V gene (reference sequence). This CDR3 spans 13 amino acids. Trimming cost V 1 base and J 7 bases, with 8 bases left between them.

This chain links TRBV11-2 with TRBJ2-7, with 13 bases lining up with TRBD2. The V gene's germline CDR1 is SGHAT and CDR2 FQNNGV. V trimming: 5 bases; J trimming: 3 bases; junction bases outside the gene matches: 4. This CDR3 has 15 amino acids. In nucleotides, the CDR3 is TGTGCCAGCAGCCCCCGGACTAGCGGGAGCTACGAGCAGTACTTC. Protein: CASSPRTSGSYEQYF.

This clone has ten or more counts. The V gene is TRBV24-1, the J gene TRBJ2-1, with D perhaps matching TRBD1 (6 bases). CDR1 is KGHDR and CDR2 is SFDVKD in the germline V gene. This CDR3 contains 16 residues. V gave up 6 bases and J gave up 5 bases, with 19 bases separating them. This CDR3 reads CATSNPEGERHNEQFF. The CDR3 nucleotides read TGTGCCACCAGTAACCCTGAGGGGGAACGTCACAATGAGCAGTTCTTC.

The chain couples TRBV4-3 to TRBJ2-3; weak D call: TRBD1 (5 bases). This CDR3 spans 16 amino acids. Germline loops: CDR1 LGHNA, CDR2 YSLEER. V was shortened by 0 bases and J by 1 base, with 11 bases between the two germline ends. The CDR3 region is CASSQDGIGGTDTQYF. The CDR3 DNA follows: TGCGCCAGCAGCCAAGATGGGATAGGGGGCACAGATACGCAGTATTTT.

This chain joins TRBV15 and TRBJ2-1, with TRBD1 matching 8 bases. The CDR3 is 16 amino acids. V lost 1 base to trimming and J lost 5 bases; unmatched junction nucleotides: 7. The V gene's germline CDR1 is LNHNV and CDR2 YYDKDF (reference sequence). Here the CDR3 reads CATSRVGQGADNEQFF. The CDR3, as DNA: TGTGCCACCAGCAGAGTAGGGCAGGGGGCTGACAATGAGCAGTTCTTC.

This chain uses TRBV6-5 with TRBJ1-1; D unresolved. CDR1 is MNHEY and CDR2 is SVGAGI in the germline V gene. CDR3 length: 12 residues. Trimming shortened V by 5 bases and J by 1 base, and 5 bases separated the two germline ends. CDR3 amino acids: CASSRQNTEAFF. Here the CDR3 DNA reads TGTGCCAGCAGTCGACAGAACACTGAAGCTTTCTTT.

This clone occurred a few times. The V and J genes are TRBV12-3 or TRBV12-4 and TRBJ1-1; 9 bases map to TRBD1. V lost 4 bases to trimming and J lost 8 bases; unmatched junction nucleotides: 5. This CDR3 contains 13 residues. The CDR3 bases are TGTGCCAGCAGTTCGGGGACAGGGACGGAAGCTTTCTTT. Its protein product is CASSSGTGTEAFF.

In DNA, the CDR3 is TGCGCCAGCAGCCAAGATGGAAGGGGTCGAGAGACCCAGTACTTC. Amino acid sequence: CASSQDGRGRETQYF. The chain carries TRBV4-3 and TRBJ2-5, with D possibly being TRBD1 (5 bases). V gave up 0 bases and J gave up 4 bases, with 12 bases separating them. CDR3 length: 15 amino acids. Germline V gene data show CDR1 as LGHNA and CDR2 as YSLEER.

CDR3 loop: CAWSVAGNQPQHF. The CDR3 DNA reads TGTGCCTGGAGTGTTGCAGGGAACCAGCCCCAGCATTTT. The chain joins TRBV30 to TRBJ1-5; D possibly corresponds to TRBD1 (5 bases). Trimming shortened V by 0 bases and J by 7 bases, and 10 bases separated the two germline ends. The germline V gene has CDR1 GTSNPN and CDR2 SVGIG (reference sequence). CDR3 length equals 13 residues.

The chain carries TRBV18 and TRBJ2-3, with D tentatively TRBD2 (5 bases). Trimming took 5 bases from V and 5 from J, leaving 14 bases between them. Germline-derived CDR1 and CDR2 are KGHSH and LQKENI. The CDR3 has 14 residues. The CDR3 DNA follows: TGTGCCAGCTCATCCCTCCCTGCGGGAGATACGCAGTATTTT. This translates into CASSSLPAGDTQYF.

The chain has TRBV6-6 and TRBJ2-7, with TRBD1 identical over 11 bases. Looked up from germline, CDR1 is MNHNY and CDR2 is SVGAGI (reference sequence). V shed 0 bases, J shed 1 base, and the junction held 2 bases outside the gene matches. This CDR3 contains 16 residues. The DNA of the CDR3 is TGTGCCAGCAGTTACTCAGGGACAGGGGGATCCTACGAGCAGTACGTC. Residues: CASSYSGTGGSYEQYV.

This sequence joins TRBV11-2 and TRBJ1-4; D not certain. Germline V lookup: CDR1 SGHAT, CDR2 FQNNGV. The CDR3 covers 17 residues. V gave up 5 bases and J gave up 1 base, with 17 bases separating them. CDR3 coding DNA: TGTGCCAGCAGCCAGATCTCGGGATTCCTAACTAATGAAAAACTGTTTTTT. Residues: CASSQISGFLTNEKLFF. The entire variable domain, with the rest obtained from reference TRBV11-2 and TRBJ1-4, is as follows: EAGVAQSPRYKIIEKRQSVAFWCNPISGHATLYWYQQILGQGPKLLIQFQNNGVVDDSQLPKDRFSAERLKGVDSTLKIQPAKLEDSAVYLCASSQISGFLTNEKLFFGSGTQLSVL.

The chain joins TRBV7-8 to TRBJ2-1; 7 bases align to TRBD1. V gave up 5 bases and J gave up 4 bases; unmatched junction bases: 5. This CDR3 region has 14 residues. Germline CDR1 SGHVS, CDR2 FQNEAQ. CDR3 loop: CASSPSTGYNEQFF. CDR3 bases: TGTGCCAGCAGCCCGTCGACAGGGTACAATGAGCAGTTCTTC.

The chain is built from TRBV7-9 and TRBJ2-5; 9 positions match TRBD2. Germline V CDR1 and CDR2: SEHNR, FQNEAQ (reference sequence). This CDR3 comprises 16 residues. Losses at the gene ends were 4 bases for V and 3 bases for J; bases not matched to a gene: 9. CDR3 bases: TGTGCCAGCAGCTCCCTCCGATCTAGCGGGAAAGAGACCCAGTACTTC. Its translation is CASSSLRSSGKETQYF.

The sample holds a few counts of this clone. This chain uses TRBV28 with TRBJ1-2, with no clear D. Trimming took off 4 bases at V and 5 bases at J, with 11 bases between the two ends. Per germline, CDR1 MDHEN and CDR2 SYDVKM. The CDR3 is 13 residues long. CDR3 amino acids: CASSSDLPYGYTF. The CDR3, as DNA: TGTGCCAGCAGTTCAGATCTGCCGTATGGCTACACCTTC.

The chain joins TRBV4-2 to TRBJ2-7, with TRBD2 identical over 12 bases. The CDR3 loop spans 16 amino acids. V lost 0 bases to trimming and J lost 3 bases; unmatched junction nucleotides: 3. The germline V gene has CDR1 LGHNA and CDR2 YNFKEQ. The CDR3 bases are TGTGCCAGCAGCCAAGAGGCGACTAGCGGGAGCTACGAGCAGTACTTC. It specifies CASSQEATSGSYEQYF.

V gene TRBV19 combines with J gene TRBJ2-2, with TRBD1 matching over 7 bases. The V segment lost 3 bases and the J segment 0 bases; nucleotides outside the gene matches: 7. CDR3 length: 17 amino acids. Germline V CDR1 and CDR2: LNHDA, SQIVND (reference sequence). CDR3 sequence: CASSMIVGQANTGELFF. In DNA form, the CDR3 reads TGTGCCAGTAGTATGATAGTAGGACAGGCGAACACCGGGGAGCTGTTTTTT.

This clone was detected only once. CDR3 protein: CASSSVGSGGLYNEQFF. CDR3 coding DNA: TGTGCCAGCAGTTCCGTGGGTAGCGGGGGTCTCTACAATGAGCAGTTCTTC. The chain joins TRBV28 to TRBJ2-1; 9 bases map to TRBD2. The CDR3 has 17 amino acids. Germline V CDR1 and CDR2: MDHEN, SYDVKM. After removal of 4 bases from V and 3 bases from J, the junction contained 10 bases not matched to a gene.

The chain links TRBV15 to TRBJ1-5; D is unresolved. V was pared by 0 bases and J by 6 bases, with 12 bases between. Looked up from germline, CDR1 is LNHNV and CDR2 is YYDKDF (reference sequence). The CDR3 loop spans 15 amino acids. For the CDR3, the DNA is TGTGCCACCAGCAGAGATCTCGGGGTCGGTCAGCCCCAGCATTTT. This translates into CATSRDLGVGQPQHF.

The V and J genes are TRBV7-3 and TRBJ2-1, with TRBD2 matching over 8 bases. CDR3 length: 20 amino acids. The V gene's germline CDR1 is SGHTA and CDR2 FQGTGA. Unmatched junction bases numbered 16, after V lost 2 bases and J lost 1 base. CDR3 loop: CASSLEGVGRAFGSYNEQFF. The CDR3 nucleotides are TGTGCCAGCAGCTTAGAGGGGGTCGGGAGGGCCTTCGGGTCCTACAATGAGCAGTTCTTC.